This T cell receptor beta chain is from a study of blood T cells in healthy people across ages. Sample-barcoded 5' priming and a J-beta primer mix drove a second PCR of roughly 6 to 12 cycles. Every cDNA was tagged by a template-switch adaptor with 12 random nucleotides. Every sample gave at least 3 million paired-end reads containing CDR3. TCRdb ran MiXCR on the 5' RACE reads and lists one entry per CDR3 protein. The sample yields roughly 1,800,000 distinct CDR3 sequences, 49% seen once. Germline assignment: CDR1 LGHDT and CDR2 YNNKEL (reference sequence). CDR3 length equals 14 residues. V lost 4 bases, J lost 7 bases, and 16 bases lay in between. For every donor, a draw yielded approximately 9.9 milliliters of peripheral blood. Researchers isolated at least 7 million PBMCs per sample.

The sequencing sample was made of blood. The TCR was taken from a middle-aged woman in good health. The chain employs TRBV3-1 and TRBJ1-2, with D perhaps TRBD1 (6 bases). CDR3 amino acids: CASSPTTLGGGYTF. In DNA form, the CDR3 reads TGTGCCAGCAGCCCGACGACCCTAGGGGGTGGCTACACCTTC.